This T cell receptor beta chain was obtained from a study of Tregs in tolerant kidney transplant recipients. Study observations and caveats: Findings come from small patient numbers and require larger validation. Activated donor B cell expansion appeared to reveal the most relevant donor-specific TCRbeta repertoire.

Method: immunoSEQ multiplex PCR; TCRdb's copy keeps in-frame clones and lacks some. The sample records under 100,000 clones, around 94% being singletons. Remarks on this clone: What it binds is unknown.

The receptor was derived from a human donor in good health. Sequencing was carried out using CD8+ T cells from blood.

DNA for the CDR3: TGTGCCAGCAGTCTCCGGGACAGGGGATCCTACGAGCAGTACTTC. It encodes CASSLRDRGSYEQYF. The rearrangement links TRBV6-6 to TRBJ2-7; 10 bases are shared with TRBD1. Trimming took 5 bases from V and 1 from J; bases not matched to a gene: 5. The CDR3 is 15 amino acids. Per the germline V gene, CDR1 is MNHNY and CDR2 is SVGAGI (reference sequence).